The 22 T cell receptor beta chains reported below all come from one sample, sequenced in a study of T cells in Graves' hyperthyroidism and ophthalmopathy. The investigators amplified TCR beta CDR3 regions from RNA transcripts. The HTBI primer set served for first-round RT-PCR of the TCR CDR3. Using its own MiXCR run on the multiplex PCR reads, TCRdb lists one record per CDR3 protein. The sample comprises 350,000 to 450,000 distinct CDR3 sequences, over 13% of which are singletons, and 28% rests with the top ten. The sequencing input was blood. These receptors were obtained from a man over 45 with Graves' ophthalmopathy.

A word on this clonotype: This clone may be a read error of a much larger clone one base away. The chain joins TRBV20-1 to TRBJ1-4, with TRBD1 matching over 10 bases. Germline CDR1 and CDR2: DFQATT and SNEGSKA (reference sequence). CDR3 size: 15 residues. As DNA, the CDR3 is TGCGGTGCTAGAGATTTCGACAGGGGGCTTGAAAAACTGTTTTTT. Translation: CGARDFDRGLEKLFF.

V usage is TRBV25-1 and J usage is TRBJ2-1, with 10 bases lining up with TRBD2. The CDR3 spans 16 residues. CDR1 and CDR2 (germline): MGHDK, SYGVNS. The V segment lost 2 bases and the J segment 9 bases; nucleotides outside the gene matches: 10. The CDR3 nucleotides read TGTGCCAGCAGTGAAGGTGGGGCTAGCGGGAGAGGTGAGCAGTTCTTC. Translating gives CASSEGGASGRGEQFF.

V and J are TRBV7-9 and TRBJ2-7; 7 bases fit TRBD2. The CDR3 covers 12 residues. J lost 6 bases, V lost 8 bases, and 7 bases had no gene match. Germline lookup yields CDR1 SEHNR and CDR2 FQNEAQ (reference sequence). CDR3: CASAGEVGEQYF. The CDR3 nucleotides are TGTGCCAGCGCGGGGGAAGTGGGCGAGCAGTACTTC.

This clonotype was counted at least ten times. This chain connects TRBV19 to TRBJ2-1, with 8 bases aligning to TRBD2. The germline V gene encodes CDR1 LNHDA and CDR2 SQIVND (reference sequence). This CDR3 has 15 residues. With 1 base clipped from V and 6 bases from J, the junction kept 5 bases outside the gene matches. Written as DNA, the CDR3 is TGTGCCAGTAGTATAGGGCTAGCGGGCTCCAATGAGCAGTTCTTC. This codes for CASSIGLAGSNEQFF.

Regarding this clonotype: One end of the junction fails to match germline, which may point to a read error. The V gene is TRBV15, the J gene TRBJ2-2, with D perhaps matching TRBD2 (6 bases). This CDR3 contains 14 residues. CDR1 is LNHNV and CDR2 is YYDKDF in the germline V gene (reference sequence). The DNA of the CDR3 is TGTGCCACCAGCAGAGACGCCCTCGCCGGGGGGCTGTTTTTT. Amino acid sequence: CATSRDALAGGLFF.

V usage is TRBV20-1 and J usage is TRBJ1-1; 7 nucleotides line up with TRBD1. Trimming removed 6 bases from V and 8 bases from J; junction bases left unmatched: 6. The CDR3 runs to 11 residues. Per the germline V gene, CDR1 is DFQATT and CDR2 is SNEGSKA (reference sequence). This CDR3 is CSAPPDREAFF. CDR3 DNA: TGCAGTGCCCCGCCGGACAGGGAAGCTTTCTTT.

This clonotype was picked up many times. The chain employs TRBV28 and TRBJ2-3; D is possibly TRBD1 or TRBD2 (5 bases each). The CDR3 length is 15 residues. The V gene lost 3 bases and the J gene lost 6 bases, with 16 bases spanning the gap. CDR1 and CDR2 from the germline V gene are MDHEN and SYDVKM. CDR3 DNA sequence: TGTGCCAGCAGTTTCGGACCAACCGGGGCGGATACGCAGTATTTT. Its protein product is CASSFGPTGADTQYF. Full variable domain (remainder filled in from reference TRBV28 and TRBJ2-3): DVKVTQSSRYLVKRTGEKVFLECVQDMDHENMFWYRQDPGLGLRLIYFSYDVKMKEKGDIPEGYSVSREKKERFSLILESASTNQTSMYLCASSFGPTGADTQYFGPGTRLTVL.

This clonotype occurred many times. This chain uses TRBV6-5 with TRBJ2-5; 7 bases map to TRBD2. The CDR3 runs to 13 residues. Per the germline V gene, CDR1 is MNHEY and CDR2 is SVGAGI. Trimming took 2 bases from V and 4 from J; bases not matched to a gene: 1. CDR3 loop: CASSYGGGETQYF. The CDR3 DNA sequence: TGTGCCAGCAGTTACGGCGGGGGAGAGACCCAGTACTTC.

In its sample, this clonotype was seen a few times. CDR3 protein: CSASPGQGAWYQETQYF. CDR3 nucleotide sequence: TGCAGTGCTAGCCCGGGACAGGGGGCCTGGTACCAAGAGACCCAGTACTTC. The J gene is TRBJ2-5, the V gene TRBV20-1; 12 positions agree with TRBD1. Germline loops: CDR1 DFQATT, CDR2 SNEGSKA (reference sequence). Trimming cost V 3 bases and J 0 bases; bases outside gene matches: 8. The CDR3 is 17 residues long.

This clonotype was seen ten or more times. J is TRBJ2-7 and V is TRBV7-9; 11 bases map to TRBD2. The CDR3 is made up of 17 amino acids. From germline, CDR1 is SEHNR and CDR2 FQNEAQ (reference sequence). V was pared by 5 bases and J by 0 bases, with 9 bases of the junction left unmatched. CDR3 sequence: CASSLGLAVESSYEQYF. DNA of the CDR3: TGTGCCAGCAGCCTGGGACTAGCGGTCGAATCCTCCTACGAGCAGTACTTC.

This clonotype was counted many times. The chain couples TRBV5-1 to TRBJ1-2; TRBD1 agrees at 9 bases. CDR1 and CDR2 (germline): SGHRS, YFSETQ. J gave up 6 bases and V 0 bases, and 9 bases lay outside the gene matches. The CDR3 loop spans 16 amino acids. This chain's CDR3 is CASSLGTGTGNHGYTF. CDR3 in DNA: TGCGCCAGCAGCTTGGGCACCGGGACAGGGAATCATGGCTACACCTTC.

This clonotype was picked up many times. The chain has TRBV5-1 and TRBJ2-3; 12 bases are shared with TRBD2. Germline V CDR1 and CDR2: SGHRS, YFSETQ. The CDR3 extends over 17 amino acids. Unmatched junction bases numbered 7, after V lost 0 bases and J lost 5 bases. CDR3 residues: CASSLGSSGRAIDTQYF. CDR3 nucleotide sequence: TGCGCCAGCAGCTTGGGCTCTAGCGGGAGGGCCATAGATACGCAGTATTTT.

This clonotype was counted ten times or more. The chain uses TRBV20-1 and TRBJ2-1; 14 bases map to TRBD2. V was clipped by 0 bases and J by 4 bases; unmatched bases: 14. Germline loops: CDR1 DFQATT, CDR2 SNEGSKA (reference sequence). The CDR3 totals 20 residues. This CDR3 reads CSARDPGRRTSGRIYNEQFF. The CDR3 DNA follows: TGCAGTGCTAGAGATCCCGGGCGAAGGACTAGCGGGAGGATTTACAATGAGCAGTTCTTC.

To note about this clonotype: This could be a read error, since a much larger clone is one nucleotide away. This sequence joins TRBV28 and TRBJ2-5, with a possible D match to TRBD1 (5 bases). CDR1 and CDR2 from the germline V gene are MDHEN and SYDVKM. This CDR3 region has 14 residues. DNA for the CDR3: TGTGCCAGCAGCTCACGACAGATTCAAGAGGCCCAGTACTTC. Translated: CASSSRQIQEAQYF.

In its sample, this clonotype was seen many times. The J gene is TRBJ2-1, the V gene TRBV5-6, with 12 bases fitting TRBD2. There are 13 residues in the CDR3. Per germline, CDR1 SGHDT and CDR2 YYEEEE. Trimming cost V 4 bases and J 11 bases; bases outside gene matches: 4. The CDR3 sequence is CASSRTSGVQQFF. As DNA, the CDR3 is TGTGCCAGCAGCAGGACTAGCGGGGTCCAGCAGTTCTTC.

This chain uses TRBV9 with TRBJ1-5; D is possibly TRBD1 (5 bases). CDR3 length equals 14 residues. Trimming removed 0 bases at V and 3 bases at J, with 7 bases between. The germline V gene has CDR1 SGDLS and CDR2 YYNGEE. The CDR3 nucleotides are TGTGCCAGCAGCGTAGGGGGACTCAATCAGCCCCAGCATTTT. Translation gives CASSVGGLNQPQHF.

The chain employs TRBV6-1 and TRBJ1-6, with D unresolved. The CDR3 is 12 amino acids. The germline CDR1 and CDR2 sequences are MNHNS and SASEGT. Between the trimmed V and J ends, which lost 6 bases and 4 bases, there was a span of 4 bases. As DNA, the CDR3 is TGTGCCAGCAGGACGTATAATTCACCCCTCCACTTT. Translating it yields CASRTYNSPLHF.

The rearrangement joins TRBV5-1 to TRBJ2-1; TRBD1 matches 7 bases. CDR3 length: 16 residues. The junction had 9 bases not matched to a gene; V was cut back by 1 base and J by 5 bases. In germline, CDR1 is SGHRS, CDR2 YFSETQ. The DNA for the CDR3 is TGCGCCAGCAGCTTGACTACCGGGACAGTAAACAATGAGCAGTTCTTC. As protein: CASSLTTGTVNNEQFF.

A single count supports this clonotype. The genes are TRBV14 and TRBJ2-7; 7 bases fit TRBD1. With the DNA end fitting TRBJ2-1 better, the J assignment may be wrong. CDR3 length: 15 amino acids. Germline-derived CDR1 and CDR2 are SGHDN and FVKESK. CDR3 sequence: CASSQGQGPTYEQFF. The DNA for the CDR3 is TGTGCCAGCAGCCAAGGACAGGGCCCTACCTACGAGCAGTTCTTC.

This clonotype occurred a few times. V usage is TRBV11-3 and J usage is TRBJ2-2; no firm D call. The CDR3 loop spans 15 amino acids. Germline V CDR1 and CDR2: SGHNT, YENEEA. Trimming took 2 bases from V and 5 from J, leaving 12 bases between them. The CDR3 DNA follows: TGTGCCAGCAGCTTATCACCGGCACGGACCGGGGAGCTGTTTTTT. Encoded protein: CASSLSPARTGELFF.

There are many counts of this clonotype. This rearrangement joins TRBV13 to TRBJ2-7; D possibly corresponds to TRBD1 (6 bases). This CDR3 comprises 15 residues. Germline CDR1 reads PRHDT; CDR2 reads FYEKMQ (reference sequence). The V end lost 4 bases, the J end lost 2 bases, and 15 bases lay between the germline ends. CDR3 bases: TGTGCCAGCAGCTCTACGTCGGACAGAACCTACGAGCAGTACTTC. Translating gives CASSSTSDRTYEQYF.

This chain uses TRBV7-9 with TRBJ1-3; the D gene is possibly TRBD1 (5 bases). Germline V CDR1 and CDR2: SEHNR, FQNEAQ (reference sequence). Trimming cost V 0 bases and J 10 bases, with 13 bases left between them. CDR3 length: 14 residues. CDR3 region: CASSLAGVGVTIYF. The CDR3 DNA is TGTGCCAGCAGCTTAGCGGGGGTCGGGGTGACCATATATTTT.